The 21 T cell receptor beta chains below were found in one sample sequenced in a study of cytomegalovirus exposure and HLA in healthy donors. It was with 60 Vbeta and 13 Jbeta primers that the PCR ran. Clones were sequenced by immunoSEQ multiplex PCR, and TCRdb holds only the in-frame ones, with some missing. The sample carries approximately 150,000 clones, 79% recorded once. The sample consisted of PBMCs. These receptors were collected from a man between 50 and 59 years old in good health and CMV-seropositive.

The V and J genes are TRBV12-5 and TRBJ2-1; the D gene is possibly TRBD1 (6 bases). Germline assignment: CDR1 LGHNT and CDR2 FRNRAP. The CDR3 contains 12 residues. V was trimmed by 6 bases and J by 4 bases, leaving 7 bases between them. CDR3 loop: CASGTGYNEQFF. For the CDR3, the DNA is TGTGCTAGTGGCACAGGGTACAATGAGCAGTTCTTC.

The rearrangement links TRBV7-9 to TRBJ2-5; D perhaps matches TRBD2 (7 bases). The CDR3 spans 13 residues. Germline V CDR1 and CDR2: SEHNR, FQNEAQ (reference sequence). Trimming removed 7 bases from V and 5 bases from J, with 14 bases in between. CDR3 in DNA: TGTGCCAGCACACAGGAGGGGGGGGAGACCCAGTACTTC. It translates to CASTQEGGETQYF.

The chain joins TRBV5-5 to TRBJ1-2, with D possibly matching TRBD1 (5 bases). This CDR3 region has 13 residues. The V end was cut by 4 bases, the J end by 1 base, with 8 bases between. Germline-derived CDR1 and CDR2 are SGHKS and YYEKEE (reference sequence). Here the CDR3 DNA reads TGTGCCAGCAGCCCAGACAGTAACTATGGCTACACCTTC. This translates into CASSPDSNYGYTF. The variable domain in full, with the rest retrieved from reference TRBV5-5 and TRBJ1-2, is DAGVTQSPTHLIKTRGQQVTLRCSPISGHKSVSWYQQVLGQGPQFIFQYYEKEERGRGNFPDRFSARQFPNYSSELNVNALLLGDSALYLCASSPDSNYGYTFGSGTRLTVV.

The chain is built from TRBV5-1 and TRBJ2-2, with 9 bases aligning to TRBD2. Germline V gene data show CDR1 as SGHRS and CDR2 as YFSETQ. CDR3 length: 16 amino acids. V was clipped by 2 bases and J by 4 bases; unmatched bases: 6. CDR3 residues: CASSFRAGGRTGELFF. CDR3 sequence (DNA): TGCGCCAGCAGCTTTAGAGCGGGAGGACGCACCGGGGAGCTGTTTTTT.

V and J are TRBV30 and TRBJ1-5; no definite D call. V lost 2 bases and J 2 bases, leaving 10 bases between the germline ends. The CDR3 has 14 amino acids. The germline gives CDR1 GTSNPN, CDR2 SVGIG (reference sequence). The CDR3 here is CAWSLGSGNQPQHF. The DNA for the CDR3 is TGTGCCTGGAGTTTGGGCTCGGGCAATCAGCCCCAGCATTTT.

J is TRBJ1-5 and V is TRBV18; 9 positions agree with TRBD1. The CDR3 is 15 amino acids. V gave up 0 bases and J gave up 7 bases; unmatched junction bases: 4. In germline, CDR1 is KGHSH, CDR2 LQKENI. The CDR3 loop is CASSPPGQGGQPQHF. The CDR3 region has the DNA TGTGCCAGCTCACCACCGGGACAGGGTGGCCAGCCCCAGCATTTT.

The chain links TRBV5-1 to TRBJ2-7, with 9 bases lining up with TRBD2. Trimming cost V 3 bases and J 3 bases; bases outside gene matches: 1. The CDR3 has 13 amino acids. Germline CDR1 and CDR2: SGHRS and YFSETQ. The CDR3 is CASSSAGGYEQYF. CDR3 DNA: TGCGCCAGCAGCTCAGCGGGGGGCTACGAGCAGTACTTC.

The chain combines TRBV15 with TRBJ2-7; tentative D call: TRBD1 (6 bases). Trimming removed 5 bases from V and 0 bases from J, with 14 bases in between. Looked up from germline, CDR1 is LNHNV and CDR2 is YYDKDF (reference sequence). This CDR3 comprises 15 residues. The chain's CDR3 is CATSSGAGVSYEQYF. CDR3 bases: TGTGCCACCAGCTCCGGGGCAGGGGTCTCCTACGAGCAGTACTTC.

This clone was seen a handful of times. CDR3 sequence (DNA): TGTGCCAGTATCCCCCCCCACGGAGCGTATAGAGCTTTCTTT. It yields the protein CASIPPHGAYRAFF. This chain uses TRBV19 with TRBJ1-1; D gene uncertain. The CDR3 spans 14 residues. Germline assignment: CDR1 LNHDA and CDR2 SQIVND (reference sequence). V dropped 7 bases and J dropped 10 bases, with 22 bases sitting between them.

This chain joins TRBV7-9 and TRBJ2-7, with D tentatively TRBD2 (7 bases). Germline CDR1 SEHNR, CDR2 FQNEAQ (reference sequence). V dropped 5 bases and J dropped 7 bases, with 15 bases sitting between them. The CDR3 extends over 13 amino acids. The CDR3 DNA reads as TGTGCCAGCAGCCCCCGGGGGGCAGGGGAGCAGTACTTC. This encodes CASSPRGAGEQYF.

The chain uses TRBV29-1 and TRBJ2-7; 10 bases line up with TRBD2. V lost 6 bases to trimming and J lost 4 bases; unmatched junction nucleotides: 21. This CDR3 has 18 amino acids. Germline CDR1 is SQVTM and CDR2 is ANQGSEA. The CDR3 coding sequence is TGCAGCGTCGCTACAGGGTTGACCCATAGCGGGAGGTTATACGAGCAGTACTTC. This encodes CSVATGLTHSGRLYEQYF.

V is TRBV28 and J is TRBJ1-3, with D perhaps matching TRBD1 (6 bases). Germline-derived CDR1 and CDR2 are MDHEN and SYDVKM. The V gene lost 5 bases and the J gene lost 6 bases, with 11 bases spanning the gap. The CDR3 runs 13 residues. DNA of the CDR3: TGTGCCAGCAGTGAACAGGGTAAAAACACCATATATTTT. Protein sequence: CASSEQGKNTIYF.

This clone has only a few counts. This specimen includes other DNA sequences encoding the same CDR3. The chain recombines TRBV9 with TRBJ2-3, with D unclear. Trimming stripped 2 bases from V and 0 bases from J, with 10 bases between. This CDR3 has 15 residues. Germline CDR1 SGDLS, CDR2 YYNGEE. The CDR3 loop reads CASSVAGTSTDTQYF. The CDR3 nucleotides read TGTGCCAGCAGCGTGGCAGGAACTAGCACAGATACGCAGTATTTT.

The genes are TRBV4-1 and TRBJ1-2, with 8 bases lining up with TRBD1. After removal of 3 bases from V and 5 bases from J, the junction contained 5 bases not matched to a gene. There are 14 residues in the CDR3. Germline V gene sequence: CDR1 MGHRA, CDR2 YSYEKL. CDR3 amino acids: CASSQIDRGYGYTF. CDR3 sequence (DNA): TGCGCCAGCAGCCAGATTGACAGGGGATATGGCTACACCTTC.

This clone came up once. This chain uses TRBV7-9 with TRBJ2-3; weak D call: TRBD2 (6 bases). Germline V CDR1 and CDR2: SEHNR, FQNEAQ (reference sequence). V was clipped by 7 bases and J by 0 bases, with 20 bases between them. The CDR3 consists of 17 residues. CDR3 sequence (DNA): TGTGCCAGCAAGGGAGGTTGGCGGCCAGATAGCACAGATACGCAGTATTTT. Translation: CASKGGWRPDSTDTQYF.

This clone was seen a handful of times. CDR3 in DNA: TGTGCCAGCAGCTTGAGTCAGTTCCACAATGAGCAGTTCTTC. Its translation: CASSLSQFHNEQFF. The genes are TRBV5-4 and TRBJ2-1; the D is unclear. Germline CDR1 reads SGHNT; CDR2 reads YYREEE (reference sequence). The CDR3 spans 14 residues. V was shortened by 1 base and J by 5 bases, with 10 bases between the two germline ends.

CDR3 loop: CASSSPTSGSYEQYF. CDR3 DNA: TGTGCCAGCAGTTCTCCAACTAGCGGGAGCTACGAGCAGTACTTC. This chain connects TRBV6-6 to TRBJ2-7; 11 positions agree with TRBD2. This CDR3 is 15 amino acids long. Unmatched junction bases numbered 5, after V lost 4 bases and J lost 3 bases. Germline lookup yields CDR1 MNHNY and CDR2 SVGAGI (reference sequence).

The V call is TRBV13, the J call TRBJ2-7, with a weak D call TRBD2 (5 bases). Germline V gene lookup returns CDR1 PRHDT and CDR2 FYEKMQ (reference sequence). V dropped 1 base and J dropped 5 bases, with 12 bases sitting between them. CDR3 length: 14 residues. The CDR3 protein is CASSLAGKGDEQYF. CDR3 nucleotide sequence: TGTGCCAGCAGCTTAGCGGGGAAGGGCGACGAGCAGTACTTC.

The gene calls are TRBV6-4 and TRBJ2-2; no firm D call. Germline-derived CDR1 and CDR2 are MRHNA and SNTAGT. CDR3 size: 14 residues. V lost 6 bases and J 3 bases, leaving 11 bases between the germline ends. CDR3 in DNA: TGTGCCAGCAGAGTCGAAACGGACACCGGGGAGCTGTTTTTT. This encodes CASRVETDTGELFF.

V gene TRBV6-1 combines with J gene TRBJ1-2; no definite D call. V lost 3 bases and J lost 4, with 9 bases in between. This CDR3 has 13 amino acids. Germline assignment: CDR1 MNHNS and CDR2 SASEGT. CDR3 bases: TGTGCCAGCAGTGAGGGCAGATCCTATGGCTACACCTTC. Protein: CASSEGRSYGYTF.

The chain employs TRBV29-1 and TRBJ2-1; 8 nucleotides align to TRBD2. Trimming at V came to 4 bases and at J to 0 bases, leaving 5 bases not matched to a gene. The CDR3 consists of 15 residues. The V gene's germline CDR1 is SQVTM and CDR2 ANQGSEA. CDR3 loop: CSVGPGGSSYNEQFF. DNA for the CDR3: TGCAGCGTTGGACCGGGGGGGAGCTCCTACAATGAGCAGTTCTTC.